One and the same sample provided the 19 T cell receptor beta chains below, sequenced in a study of CD8+CD57+ T cells in acquired aplastic anemia. Patients included in sequencing had previously demonstrated CD8+CD57+ cell expansion by flow cytometry. Genomic DNA templated the TCR beta VDJ and CDR3 profiling. TCRdb re-analysed the reads in MiXCR, keeping a single row per CDR3 protein. The sample yields 180,000 or so distinct CDR3 sequences, 63% seen once. Material for sequencing was sorted CD4+, CD8+, or CD8+CD57+ T cells (not recorded which) from PBMCs. These TCRs come from a human donor with aplastic anemia.

This clonotype was seen more than once but under ten times. V usage is TRBV7-8 and J usage is TRBJ1-6, with 8 bases that match TRBD1. With V trimmed by 5 bases and J by 10 bases, 7 bases remained unmatched. Germline lookup yields CDR1 SGHVS and CDR2 FQNEAQ. CDR3 length: 14 residues. The CDR3 is CASSLGQGHSPLHF. CDR3 DNA sequence: TGTGCCAGCAGCCTCGGACAGGGACACTCACCCCTCCACTTT.

CDR3 DNA sequence: TGTGCCAGCAGTTCAACAGGGGAAGGTACGCAGTATTTT. Residues: CASSSTGEGTQYF. V is TRBV7-9 and J is TRBJ2-3, with 7 bases lining up with TRBD1. The CDR3 is 13 amino acids. Trimming cost V 6 bases and J 8 bases; bases outside gene matches: 8. Looked up from germline, CDR1 is SEHNR and CDR2 is FQNEAQ (reference sequence).

J is TRBJ2-2 and V is TRBV5-1; tentatively, D is TRBD1 (5 bases). Trimming left V 1 base short and J 0 bases short, with 7 bases between. CDR3 length: 15 residues. Germline V CDR1 and CDR2: SGHRS, YFSETQ. In nucleotides, the CDR3 is TGCGCCAGCAGCTTGCCAGGGACGAACACCGGGGAGCTGTTTTTT. Translating it yields CASSLPGTNTGELFF.

This clonotype has at least ten counts. The rearrangement uses TRBV7-9 and TRBJ1-2; weak D call: TRBD1 (6 bases). Germline CDR1 and CDR2: SEHNR and FQNEAQ (reference sequence). CDR3 size: 12 residues. With 5 bases removed from V and 6 bases from J, the gap between germline ends came to 10 bases. The CDR3 here is CASSQNRDGYTF. The CDR3 DNA reads TGTGCCAGCAGCCAGAACAGGGATGGCTACACCTTC.

This clonotype has at least ten counts. The chain links TRBV20-1 to TRBJ2-7, with D maybe TRBD1 (7 bases). Trimming cost V 5 bases and J 0 bases, with 11 bases left between them. The CDR3 spans 13 residues. CDR1 and CDR2 from the germline V gene are DFQATT and SNEGSKA (reference sequence). In DNA, the CDR3 is TGCAGTGCTGTGCGGGACAGCTCCTACGAGCAGTACTTC. Protein product: CSAVRDSSYEQYF.

This chain uses TRBV6-6 with TRBJ2-5, with D possibly matching TRBD1 (5 bases). Trimming cost V 7 bases and J 2 bases, with 8 bases left between them. Germline CDR1 is MNHNY and CDR2 is SVGAGI (reference sequence). The CDR3 runs 12 residues. The chain's CDR3 is CASNRLQETQYF. CDR3 DNA: TGTGCCAGCAACAGGTTACAAGAGACCCAGTACTTC.

This clonotype appeared a single time. The J gene is TRBJ2-7, the V gene TRBV5-1; D possibly corresponds to TRBD2 (5 bases). V was cut by 4 bases and J by 7 bases, with 21 bases left in between. CDR3 size: 15 residues. Looked up from germline, CDR1 is SGHRS and CDR2 is YFSETQ. The CDR3 loop reads CASSLGLTSRVEQYF. CDR3 in DNA: TGCGCCAGCAGCCTAGGACTCACCTCAAGGGTTGAGCAGTACTTC.

This chain joins TRBV2 and TRBJ2-4, with D possibly matching TRBD1 (6 bases). Trimming removed 6 bases at V and 2 bases at J, with 8 bases between. Germline-derived CDR1 and CDR2 are SNHLY and FYNNEI. This CDR3 has 13 residues. The CDR3 loop reads CASRDRTKNIQYF. CDR3 nucleotide sequence: TGTGCCAGCAGGGACAGAACCAAAAACATTCAGTACTTC. The whole variable domain, filled in from reference TRBV2 and TRBJ2-4, reads EPEVTQTPSHQVTQMGQEVILRCVPISNHLYFYWYRQILGQKVEFLVSFYNNEISEKSEIFDDQFSVERPDGSNFTLKIRSTKLEDSAMYFCASRDRTKNIQYFGAGTRLSVL.

The chain recombines TRBV7-9 with TRBJ2-3; TRBD2 agrees at 7 bases. This CDR3 contains 13 residues. V lost 5 bases and J lost 8; bases outside the gene matches: 7. In germline, CDR1 is SEHNR, CDR2 FQNEAQ (reference sequence). CDR3 sequence: CASSIGGSATQYF. CDR3 DNA sequence: TGTGCCAGCAGCATCGGGGGGTCCGCTACGCAGTATTTT.

V usage is TRBV2 and J usage is TRBJ1-6; 7 bases fit TRBD1. The germline V gene has CDR1 SNHLY and CDR2 FYNNEI. CDR3 length equals 14 residues. Unmatched junction bases numbered 3, after V lost 3 bases and J lost 7 bases. CDR3 protein: CASSETGSNSPLHF. CDR3 bases: TGTGCCAGCAGTGAGACAGGGTCCAATTCACCCCTCCACTTT.

This clonotype has only one observation. CDR3 protein: CATSEGTSGTSQQYF. The CDR3 DNA sequence: TGTGCCACCAGCGAGGGGACTAGCGGGACTAGCCAGCAGTACTTC. The chain uses TRBV15 and TRBJ2-7; TRBD2 matches at 13 bases. Per the germline V gene, CDR1 is LNHNV and CDR2 is YYDKDF (reference sequence). The CDR3 runs 15 residues. With V trimmed by 5 bases and J by 8 bases, 9 bases remained unmatched.

The chain joins TRBV20-1 to TRBJ2-7; 7 bases are shared with TRBD2. The length of the CDR3 is 13 residues. J lost 2 bases, V lost 1 base, and 2 bases had no gene match. The germline V gene encodes CDR1 DFQATT and CDR2 SNEGSKA (reference sequence). CDR3 bases: TGCAGTGCTAGAGGTCGGGGGGCCTACGAGCAGTACTTC. The encoded protein is CSARGRGAYEQYF.

In this sample, this clonotype turned up a few times. V is TRBV10-3 and J is TRBJ2-1, with 7 bases matching TRBD1. V dropped 10 bases and J dropped 5; count of bases not matched to a gene: 8. The germline gives CDR1 ENHRY, CDR2 SYGVKD. This CDR3 spans 13 amino acids. The CDR3 nucleotides are TGTGCCAGCGGGCATGGGACAGACAATGAGCAGTTCTTC. It yields the protein CASGHGTDNEQFF.

The chain recombines TRBV7-9 with TRBJ2-7; 7 positions match TRBD2. The J segment lost 3 bases and the V segment lost 1 base, leaving 15 bases of the junction unmatched. The CDR3 has 18 residues. Looked up from germline, CDR1 is SEHNR and CDR2 is FQNEAQ (reference sequence). CDR3: CASSLGGGGGATFYEQYF. DNA of the CDR3: TGTGCCAGCAGCTTAGGGGGGGGTGGAGGGGCCACCTTCTACGAGCAGTACTTC.

The rearrangement uses TRBV10-3 and TRBJ1-1, with TRBD1 as a possible D gene (6 bases). CDR1 and CDR2 from the germline V gene are ENHRY and SYGVKD. Trimming removed 6 bases from V and 0 bases from J, with 17 bases in between. The CDR3 runs 16 residues. CDR3 DNA sequence: TGTGCCATCAGCGATGGGGGTACAGGGATGAACACTGAAGCTTTCTTT. As protein: CAISDGGTGMNTEAFF.

The rearrangement links TRBV11-2 to TRBJ2-3; TRBD1 agrees at 9 bases. The CDR3 consists of 15 residues. CDR1 is SGHAT and CDR2 is FQNNGV in the germline V gene. V trimming: 4 bases; J trimming: 5 bases; junction bases outside the gene matches: 7. The CDR3 bases are TGTGCCAGCAGCTCAGGACAGGGGCCTCTAGATACGCAGTATTTT. It encodes CASSSGQGPLDTQYF. The full variable domain, rest sourced from reference TRBV11-2 and TRBJ2-3, is EAGVAQSPRYKIIEKRQSVAFWCNPISGHATLYWYQQILGQGPKLLIQFQNNGVVDDSQLPKDRFSAERLKGVDSTLKIQPAKLEDSAVYLCASSSGQGPLDTQYFGPGTRLTVL.

V gene TRBV6-6 combines with J gene TRBJ2-7; D may correspond to TRBD1 or TRBD2 (6 bases each). CDR1 MNHNY and CDR2 SVGAGI come from the germline V gene (reference sequence). The CDR3 sequence is 15 residues long. Trimming stripped 7 bases from V and 0 bases from J, with 16 bases between. The CDR3 coding sequence is TGTGCCAGCACCCTAGGAGGGGGGATCTCCTACGAGCAGTACTTC. This sequence encodes CASTLGGGISYEQYF.

V gene TRBV7-8 combines with J gene TRBJ1-2; TRBD1 is a possible D gene (6 bases). From germline, CDR1 is SGHVS and CDR2 FQNEAQ. The CDR3 is made up of 14 amino acids. V was pared by 1 base and J by 7 bases, with 13 bases between. This CDR3 is CASSLGGQWFGYTF. In nucleotides, the CDR3 is TGTGCCAGCAGCTTAGGGGGGCAGTGGTTTGGCTACACCTTC.

The chain employs TRBV4-2 and TRBJ2-3; D perhaps matches TRBD2 (6 bases). The germline V and J ends were trimmed by 6 bases and 5 bases, with 12 bases remaining between them. The CDR3 runs 13 residues. Looked up from germline, CDR1 is LGHNA and CDR2 is YNFKEQ. DNA of the CDR3: TGTGCCAGCAGACCAAACGGGGGAGATACGCAGTATTTT. This sequence encodes CASRPNGGDTQYF.